One sample yielded the 30 T cell receptor beta chains listed below, sequenced in a study of shared clonotypes between healthy human individuals. Method: immunoSEQ multiplex PCR; TCRdb's copy keeps in-frame clones and lacks some. Among more than 2,000,000 clones, about 92% were seen once, and the ten largest hold about 0.37%. The specimen sequenced was naive CD4+ T cells from PBMCs. Specified subset: CD45RA+ positively selected. The receptors here all came from a man younger than 30 in good health. Some clones in this sample may be carry-over from other donors' samples.

The chain employs TRBV2 and TRBJ2-4; 8 bases line up with TRBD1. The CDR3 totals 15 residues. J gave up 1 base and V 4 bases, and 3 bases lay outside the gene matches. In germline, CDR1 is SNHLY, CDR2 FYNNEI. The CDR3 protein is CASSGQGAAKNIQYF. The CDR3 DNA reads as TGTGCCAGCAGTGGGCAGGGGGCGGCCAAAAACATTCAGTACTTC.

The V gene is TRBV28, the J gene TRBJ2-7; unclear D gene. The ends were cut back, 1 base at V and 1 base at J, with 8 bases in the middle. Germline values: CDR1 MDHEN, CDR2 SYDVKM. This CDR3 spans 14 amino acids. CDR3 bases: TGTGCCAGCAGTTTATCTCGCAGGTCCTACGAGCAGTACTTC. It specifies CASSLSRRSYEQYF.

The chain joins TRBV25-1 to TRBJ1-2; TRBD1 matches 8 bases. CDR3 length: 12 amino acids. Germline V CDR1 and CDR2: MGHDK, SYGVNS. Trimming took 6 bases from V and 8 from J; bases not matched to a gene: 5. For the CDR3, the DNA is TGTGCCAGCAGCGCCGACAGGGGCGGCTACACCTTC. Amino acid sequence: CASSADRGGYTF.

This chain links TRBV5-4 with TRBJ2-5, with TRBD2 identical over 8 bases. V lost 9 bases, J lost 3 bases, and 7 bases stayed unmatched. The germline V gene encodes CDR1 SGHNT and CDR2 YYREEE (reference sequence). The CDR3 runs to 13 residues. The CDR3 nucleotides are TGTGCCACCTCGACACTAGCGGAAGAGACCCAGTACTTC. This encodes CATSTLAEETQYF.

The chain recombines TRBV2 with TRBJ1-3; maybe TRBD1 (6 bases). V lost 6 bases, J lost 7 bases, and 16 bases lay in between. Per the germline V gene, CDR1 is SNHLY and CDR2 is FYNNEI. This CDR3 has 14 amino acids. The CDR3 DNA is TGTGCCAGCAGATCGGGACAAGCGGGGAACACCATATATTTT. Its protein is CASRSGQAGNTIYF.

V and J are TRBV5-1 and TRBJ2-2; D might be TRBD1 or TRBD2, each matching 6 bases. This CDR3 has 15 amino acids. Trimming left V 5 bases short and J 4 bases short, with 15 bases between. Germline CDR1 reads SGHRS; CDR2 reads YFSETQ. Written as DNA, the CDR3 is TGCGCCAGCAGACGGAGGGGGACAACCACCGGGGAGCTGTTTTTT. It specifies CASRRRGTTTGELFF.

The chain carries TRBV27 and TRBJ1-1, with a possible D match to TRBD1 (5 bases). The CDR3 runs 16 residues. Trimming removed 5 bases at V and 4 bases at J, with 20 bases between. Germline CDR1 reads MNHEY; CDR2 reads SMNVEV (reference sequence). CDR3 DNA sequence: TGTGCCAGCAGTCCCCTAGGGCAGGGTAGCGGCACTGAAGCTTTCTTT. Amino acids: CASSPLGQGSGTEAFF.

The chain recombines TRBV6-5 with TRBJ1-4; D is possibly TRBD1 (5 bases). Trimming stripped 7 bases from V and 4 bases from J, with 13 bases between. The CDR3 runs to 14 residues. The V gene's germline CDR1 is MNHEY and CDR2 SVGAGI. The CDR3 sequence: CASKTGGGNEKLFF. Here the CDR3 DNA reads TGTGCCAGCAAGACGGGGGGGGGTAATGAAAAACTGTTTTTT.

Remarks on this clone: Other DNA sequences in the sample encode the same CDR3. The chain is built from TRBV6-1 and TRBJ2-1; no firm D call. The V gene lost 1 base and the J gene lost 0 bases, with 4 bases spanning the gap. This CDR3 has 14 amino acids. CDR1 MNHNS and CDR2 SASEGT come from the germline V gene. CDR3: CASSEGGSYNEQFF. CDR3 sequence (DNA): TGTGCCAGCAGTGAAGGGGGCTCCTACAATGAGCAGTTCTTC.

Notes on this clone: This sample includes further DNA sequences coding for the same CDR3. V is TRBV2 and J is TRBJ2-7; 7 nucleotides match TRBD2. Germline CDR1 reads SNHLY; CDR2 reads FYNNEI. This CDR3 spans 15 amino acids. The J segment lost 0 bases and the V segment lost 1 base, leaving 3 bases of the junction unmatched. The CDR3 bases are TGTGCCAGCAGTGAAGGCCTAGCGGTCTCCTACGAGCAGTACTTC. This translates into CASSEGLAVSYEQYF.

V is TRBV10-1 and J is TRBJ1-5; D not resolved. The CDR3 length is 9 residues. Germline V gives CDR1 WNHNN, CDR2 SYGVQD (reference sequence). Trimming took off 8 bases at V and 7 bases at J, with 3 bases between the two ends. CDR3: CASFQPQHF. The DNA of the CDR3 is TGCGCCAGCTTCCAGCCCCAGCATTTT.

The chain carries TRBV7-2 and TRBJ2-7; 10 bases match TRBD2. There are 15 residues in the CDR3. With 0 bases clipped from V and 3 bases from J, the junction kept 2 bases outside the gene matches. Per germline, CDR1 SGHTA and CDR2 FQGNSA. The chain's CDR3 is CASSLAGTSVYEQYF. The CDR3 DNA reads TGTGCCAGCAGCTTAGCCGGGACTAGCGTCTACGAGCAGTACTTC.

The chain employs TRBV15 and TRBJ2-2, with D maybe TRBD2 (5 bases). Deletions cut 1 base from V and 3 bases from J, with 12 bases between. Germline CDR1 reads LNHNV; CDR2 reads YYDKDF (reference sequence). This CDR3 region has 16 residues. In DNA, the CDR3 is TGTGCCACCAGCAGAGCGGAGACTATTGACACCGGGGAGCTGTTTTTT. Protein: CATSRAETIDTGELFF.

This clone is a singleton in its sample. The chain combines TRBV23-1 with TRBJ2-3; D call uncertain. TRBV23-1 has ORF status, its function being uncertain. Trimming removed 4 bases at V and 5 bases at J, with 16 bases between. This CDR3 is built from 15 residues. CDR3 sequence reads: CASSRRTDVGDTQYF. The CDR3 DNA is TGCGCCAGCAGTCGACGGACGGACGTGGGAGATACGCAGTATTTT.

V and J are TRBV6-5 and TRBJ1-5; 9 bases fit TRBD1. From germline, CDR1 is MNHEY and CDR2 SVGAGI. The CDR3 consists of 14 residues. Trimming cost V 5 bases and J 6 bases; bases outside gene matches: 5. In DNA form, the CDR3 reads TGTGCCAGCAGTGCTACAGGGGGCACTCAGCCCCAGCATTTT. It specifies CASSATGGTQPQHF.

As regards this clone: This CDR3 is also generated by other DNA sequences in the sample. The genes are TRBV28 and TRBJ2-7; the D is unclear. Germline CDR1 reads MDHEN; CDR2 reads SYDVKM. V was pared by 3 bases and J by 3 bases, with 3 bases between. The CDR3 runs 11 residues. In nucleotides, the CDR3 is TGTGCCAGCAGTTTCAGCTACGAGCAGTACTTC. This encodes CASSFSYEQYF.

The chain uses TRBV5-4 and TRBJ2-1; D is undetermined. V shed 6 bases and J shed 4 bases, with 14 bases lying between them. Germline-derived CDR1 and CDR2 are SGHNT and YYREEE (reference sequence). This CDR3 region has 14 residues. The CDR3 bases are TGTGCCAGCACCGTGGGTAGCAGGTACAATGAGCAGTTCTTC. Encoded protein: CASTVGSRYNEQFF.

The chain combines TRBV5-1 with TRBJ2-3, with 10 bases aligning to TRBD2. This CDR3 has 15 residues. Losses at the gene ends were 2 bases for V and 6 bases for J; bases not matched to a gene: 6. Germline CDR1 reads SGHRS; CDR2 reads YFSETQ. In DNA, the CDR3 is TGCGCCAGCAGCTTTTCTAGCGGGAGACGTGATACGCAGTATTTT. Amino acids: CASSFSSGRRDTQYF.

This rearrangement joins TRBV7-6 to TRBJ2-3; TRBD1 matches 7 bases. The CDR3 contains 15 residues. V shed 4 bases, J shed 0 bases, and the junction held 4 bases outside the gene matches. The germline gives CDR1 SGHVS, CDR2 FNYEAQ. The CDR3 DNA reads TGTGCCAGCAGCTGGCCGGGACAGAGCACAGATACGCAGTATTTT. This translates into CASSWPGQSTDTQYF.

With regard to this clone: Distinct nucleotide sequences in the sample also encode this CDR3. The chain is built from TRBV12-5 and TRBJ2-3; D is ambiguous. The germline gives CDR1 LGHNT, CDR2 FRNRAP. This CDR3 is built from 13 residues. V was clipped by 5 bases and J by 1 base, with 7 bases between them. Written as DNA, the CDR3 is TGTGCTAGTGGTCTGACGGGCACAGATACGCAGTATTTT. Translated, it gives CASGLTGTDTQYF.

The rearrangement uses TRBV6-5 and TRBJ2-7, with no clear D. Germline V gives CDR1 MNHEY, CDR2 SVGAGI. CDR3 size: 13 residues. Trimming took off 4 bases at V and 9 bases at J, with 16 bases between the two ends. The CDR3 reads CASSLQSPVGQYF. DNA of the CDR3: TGTGCCAGCAGTTTGCAGTCGCCGGTAGGGCAGTACTTC.

This sequence joins TRBV5-1 and TRBJ2-5; no firm D call. With 3 bases removed from V and 1 base from J, the gap between germline ends came to 10 bases. Germline CDR1 is SGHRS and CDR2 is YFSETQ. The CDR3 extends over 14 amino acids. The DNA for the CDR3 is TGCGCCAGCAGCTCCCGGCTCTCCCAAGAGACCCAGTACTTC. Its protein product is CASSSRLSQETQYF.

V and J are TRBV6-1 and TRBJ2-5; the D is unclear. The CDR3 extends over 15 amino acids. Trimming cost V 2 bases and J 2 bases, with 12 bases left between them. Germline V gives CDR1 MNHNS, CDR2 SASEGT. The CDR3 DNA is TGTGCCAGCAGTGAATATCGTCCGTTTCAAGAGACCCAGTACTTC. The encoded protein is CASSEYRPFQETQYF.

V is TRBV6-5 and J is TRBJ1-1; 8 nucleotides match TRBD1. With V trimmed by 6 bases and J by 4 bases, 4 bases remained unmatched. The germline gives CDR1 MNHEY, CDR2 SVGAGI. This CDR3 contains 13 residues. The CDR3 bases are TGTGCCAGCAGCCGACAGGGGTTCACTGAAGCTTTCTTT. This codes for CASSRQGFTEAFF.

The CDR3 bases are TGTGCCAGCAGCCCCGGGACAGGGCACAGCTACACCTTC. Its translation is CASSPGTGHSYTF. This rearrangement joins TRBV6-6 to TRBJ1-2, with 9 bases fitting TRBD1. The CDR3 runs to 13 residues. Germline V gives CDR1 MNHNY, CDR2 SVGAGI (reference sequence). With V trimmed by 6 bases and J by 9 bases, 8 bases remained unmatched.

This clone was observed a single time. J is TRBJ1-3 and V is TRBV5-6; D unclear. The germline V gene encodes CDR1 SGHDT and CDR2 YYEEEE. V was cut by 0 bases and J by 5 bases, with 9 bases left in between. This CDR3 has 14 residues. CDR3 protein: CASSLGTARNTIYF. The CDR3 DNA reads TGTGCCAGCAGCTTGGGGACGGCCCGAAACACCATATATTTT.

V gene TRBV5-1 combines with J gene TRBJ1-1; D remains ambiguous. From germline, CDR1 is SGHRS and CDR2 YFSETQ. V was clipped by 1 base and J by 4 bases, with 8 bases between them. CDR3 length: 13 amino acids. As DNA, the CDR3 is TGCGCCAGCAGCTTGTGGGCAGCCACTGAAGCTTTCTTT. Amino acids: CASSLWAATEAFF. Combining the CDR3 with reference TRBV5-1 and TRBJ1-1 gives the whole variable domain KAGVTQTPRYLIKTRGQQVTLSCSPISGHRSVSWYQQTPGQGLQFLFEYFSETQRNKGNFPGRFSGRQFSNSRSEMNVSTLELGDSALYLCASSLWAATEAFFGQGTRLTVV.

In nucleotides, the CDR3 is TGTGCCACTGGAAGAGACTTGAACTACGAGCAGTACTTC. This translates into CATGRDLNYEQYF. V gene TRBV10-3 combines with J gene TRBJ2-7; no clear D. The CDR3 extends over 13 amino acids. The V and J ends lost 10 bases and 3 bases respectively, with 16 bases between them. Germline CDR1 reads ENHRY; CDR2 reads SYGVKD.

CDR3 amino acids: CASSQDRGNTGELFF. As DNA, the CDR3 is TGCGCCAGCAGCCAAGATCGCGGGAACACCGGGGAGCTGTTTTTT. The J gene is TRBJ2-2, the V gene TRBV4-1, with D uncertain. There are 15 residues in the CDR3. Germline CDR1 and CDR2: MGHRA and YSYEKL. V was trimmed by 0 bases and J by 1 base, leaving 6 bases between them.

V is TRBV6-1 and J is TRBJ2-1; 8 bases are a match to TRBD2. CDR3 length: 15 amino acids. Germline V gene data show CDR1 as MNHNS and CDR2 as SASEGT. The J segment lost 13 bases and the V segment lost 3 bases, leaving 14 bases of the junction unmatched. The CDR3 DNA is TGTGCCAGCAGTGAGGAAGGGGTCCAGGGGACTAGTCAGTTCTTC. It specifies CASSEEGVQGTSQFF.